The clone carrying this TCR beta chain was detected ten times or more. With 2 bases removed from V and 5 bases from J, the gap between germline ends came to 10 bases. Germline assignment: CDR1 MNHNY and CDR2 SVGAGI (reference sequence). CDR3 length: 13 residues. This specimen comes from a study of glioma-infiltrating T cells. Using RNA template, CDR3s of TCR alpha and beta were amplified with iRepertoire arm-PCR. From the multiplex PCR reads, TCRdb called clonotypes with MiXCR, one entry per CDR3 protein. The sample lists roughly 120,000 distinct CDR3 sequences; approximately 23% were seen once. Sequencing input: glioma tissue, nonneoplastic brain tissue, or PBMCs (not recorded which). The sequence derives from a human donor with low-grade glioma or glioblastoma, undergoing nonglioma brain surgery, or in good health (not recorded which). V usage is TRBV6-6 and J usage is TRBJ2-7; D is possibly TRBD1 (5 bases). CDR3 sequence (DNA): TGTGCCAGCAGTTACGGGGTGGGGCACGAGCAGTACTTC. This encodes CASSYGVGHEQYF.